This T cell receptor beta chain was captured in a study of patients and donors after allogeneic stem cell transplantation. TCRdb redid the calling of the RT-PCR reads with MiXCR, one entry per CDR3 protein. The data show roughly 940,000 distinct CDR3 sequences, roughly 18% seen once. Trimming removed 2 bases from V and 3 bases from J, with 7 bases in between. The germline V gene encodes CDR1 MNHEY and CDR2 SVGEGT. There are 13 residues in the CDR3. The J gene is TRBJ1-2, the V gene TRBV6-2 or TRBV6-3; D unclear. Sequencing used blood, either unsorted or a sorted T cell fraction (not recorded which). The TCR originated in a human donor who was either an allogeneic HSCT recipient or a stem cell or donor lymphocyte infusion donor (not recorded which). It is not recorded whose cells these are; they may come from a transplant donor. Written as DNA, the CDR3 is TGTGCCAGCAGTTACGAGTCTTACTATGGCTACACCTTC. Protein sequence: CASSYESYYGYTF.